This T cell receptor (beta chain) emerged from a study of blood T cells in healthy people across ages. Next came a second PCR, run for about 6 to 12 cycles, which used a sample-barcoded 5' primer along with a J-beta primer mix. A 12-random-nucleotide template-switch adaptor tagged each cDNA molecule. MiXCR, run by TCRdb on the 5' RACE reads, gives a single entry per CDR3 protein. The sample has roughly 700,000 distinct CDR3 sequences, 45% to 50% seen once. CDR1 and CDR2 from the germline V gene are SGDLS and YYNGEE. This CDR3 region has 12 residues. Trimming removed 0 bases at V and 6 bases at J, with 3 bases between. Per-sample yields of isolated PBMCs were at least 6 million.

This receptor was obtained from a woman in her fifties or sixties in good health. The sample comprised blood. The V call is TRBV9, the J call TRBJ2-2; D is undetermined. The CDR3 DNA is TGTGCCAGCAGCGTAGCATCCGGGGAGCTGTTTTTT. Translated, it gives CASSVASGELFF.